The rows below give T cell receptor beta chains drawn from one sample of a study of OX40 agonist ivuxolimab in advanced cancers. The table came from immunoSEQ multiplex PCR; TCRdb's copy has only in-frame clones and leaves some out. The sample carries 65,000 to 95,000 clones, over 85% recorded once. The sequenced sample was CD4+ or CD8+ T cells sorted from blood, obtained in a trial of the OX40 agonist ivuxolimab. The receptors were sampled from an adult with an advanced solid tumor such as melanoma, head and neck, liver or kidney cancer. The CDR3 runs from the conserved cysteine through the conserved F or W. D genes are given only for firm matches. Clone sizes are given selectively: once, few, many, or a class where the clone is expanded.

CDR3aa | CDR3nt | v_gene | d_gene | j_gene | abundance
CASSPARTNYGYTF | TGTGCCAGCAGCCCCGCCAGGACTAACTATGGCTACACCTTC | TRBV5-6 | - | TRBJ1-2 | -
CASSQDSAGPSPLHF | TGCGCCAGCAGCCAAGATTCCGCAGGCCCTTCACCCCTCCACTTT | TRBV4-1 | - | TRBJ1-6 | -
CASGKETQYF | TGTGCCAGCGGGAAAGAGACCCAGTACTTC | TRBV7-9 | - | TRBJ2-5 | -
CSAVRGVDGYTF | TGCAGCGCGGTCAGGGGCGTAGATGGCTACACCTTC | TRBV29-1 | - | TRBJ1-2 | few
CASTQGSGANVLTF | TGTGCCAGCACCCAGGGGTCTGGGGCCAACGTCCTGACTTTC | TRBV19 | - | TRBJ2-6 | once
CASKGLDNEQFF | TGTGCCAGTAAGGGCCTTGACAATGAGCAGTTCTTC | TRBV19 | - | TRBJ2-1 | once
CASSLAGQGVVNTEAFF | TGTGCCAGCAGTTTGGCGGGACAGGGGGTGGTGAACACTGAAGCTTTCTTT | TRBV28 | TRBD1 | TRBJ1-1 | -
CASSLQTASSTEAFF | TGTGCCAGCAGCCTCCAGACAGCCTCGAGCACTGAAGCTTTCTTT | TRBV7-8 | - | TRBJ1-1 | few
CASSFSETGSSYEQYF | TGTGCCAGCAGCTTCAGCGAGACAGGGAGCTCCTACGAGCAGTACTTC | TRBV7-2 | TRBD1 | TRBJ2-7 | -
CASSLDGQTYEQYF | TGCGCCAGCAGCTTGGATGGCCAAACCTACGAGCAGTACTTC | TRBV5-1 | - | TRBJ2-7 | -
CAIGRTYEQYF | TGTGCCATCGGGAGGACCTACGAGCAGTACTTC | TRBV10-3 | - | TRBJ2-7 | -
CASVRTGETEAFF | TGTGCCAGCGTTAGGACAGGGGAGACTGAAGCTTTCTTT | TRBV6-6 | TRBD1 | TRBJ1-1 | few
CASSPYGTSGGNEQFF | TGTGCCAGCAGCCCCTACGGAACTAGCGGGGGTAATGAGCAGTTCTTC | TRBV5-4 | TRBD2 | TRBJ2-1 | once
CAIRDRGESYEQYF | TGTGCCATCAGGGACAGGGGAGAGAGCTACGAGCAGTACTTC | TRBV10-3 | TRBD1 | TRBJ2-7 | -
CASSIAGGSYEQYF | TGTGCCAGTAGTATAGCCGGCGGGAGCTACGAGCAGTACTTC | TRBV19 | TRBD2 | TRBJ2-7 | once
CASSYAGRQGGYTF | TGTGCCAGCAGTTACGCTGGGAGACAGGGTGGCTACACCTTC | TRBV6-5 | TRBD1 | TRBJ1-2 | few
CASSQRHLQELYEKLFF | TGCGCCAGCAGCCAGAGGCACCTACAGGAGCTTTATGAAAAACTGTTTTTT | TRBV4-1 | - | TRBJ1-4 | -
CASSLDRANEQYF | TGCGCCAGCAGCCTGGACAGGGCAAACGAGCAGTACTTC | TRBV5-1 | TRBD1 | TRBJ2-7 | -
CSAWVVAYQETQYF | TGCAGCGCCTGGGTGGTGGCGTACCAAGAGACCCAGTACTTC | TRBV29-1 | - | TRBJ2-5 | -
CASSFALAGGTEAFF | TGTGCCAGCAGCTTTGCGCTGGCAGGGGGCACTGAAGCTTTCTTT | TRBV5-6 | TRBD1 | TRBJ1-1 | -
CASSAQGAGNEQFF | TGTGCCAGCAGCGCTCAGGGGGCGGGTAATGAGCAGTTCTTC | TRBV7-3 | TRBD1 | TRBJ2-1 | -
CASSHTAPRRGYNEQFF | TGCGCCAGCAGCCACACAGCGCCCCGACGGGGCTACAATGAGCAGTTCTTC | TRBV4-1 | - | TRBJ2-1 | -
CASSYGGQVGEPQHF | TGTGCCAGCAGTTACGGAGGACAGGTTGGGGAGCCCCAGCATTTT | TRBV6-5 | TRBD1 | TRBJ1-5 | -
CASSDAGLRQETQYF | TGTGCCAGCAGTGACGCAGGGTTACGACAAGAGACCCAGTACTTC | TRBV2 | - | TRBJ2-5 | -
CASSEWIHTDTQYF | TGTGCCAGCAGTGAATGGATTCATACAGATACGCAGTATTTT | TRBV2 | - | TRBJ2-3 | -
CASSTGTGFVSNPRPQYF | TGTGCCAGCAGTACCGGGACAGGGTTTGTTTCGAACCCCAGGCCCCAGTACTTC | TRBV7-6 | TRBD1 | TRBJ2-5 | -